A selection of T cell receptor beta chains follows, all from one sample in a study of cytomegalovirus exposure and HLA in healthy donors. Sequencing was performed with immunoSEQ multiplex PCR; in TCRdb, only in-frame clones are kept and a portion is missing. This sample's table reports roughly 120,000 clones. The sample comprised PBMCs. The receptors were sampled from a young man in good health and CMV-seronegative. CDR3s include the opening cysteine and the closing phenylalanine or tryptophan. The D gene is left open where the match is weak.

d_call j_call v_call cdr3_aa cdr3_nt
TRBD1 TRBJ2-7 TRBV5-1 CASSLALDRGYEQYF TGCGCCAGCAGCTTGGCCCTAGACAGGGGGTACGAGCAGTACTTC
. TRBJ2-7 TRBV18 CASSPQVYAGLDEQYF TGTGCCAGCTCACCACAAGTGTACGCAGGTTTGGACGAGCAGTACTTC
TRBD2 TRBJ2-5 TRBV5-1 CASSFSGGAQETQYF TGCGCCAGCAGCTTTAGCGGGGGGGCTCAAGAGACCCAGTACTTC
. TRBJ2-3 TRBV6-5 CASRRGNTQYF TGTGCCAGCCGGAGGGGAAATACGCAGTATTTT
. TRBJ2-7 TRBV29-1 CSVVASVAWYEQYF TGCAGCGTTGTTGCTAGCGTCGCTTGGTACGAGCAGTACTTC
TRBD1 TRBJ1-1 TRBV4-1 CASSQEWGTGNTEAFF TGCGCCAGCAGCCAAGAATGGGGGACAGGGAACACTGAAGCTTTCTTT
TRBD1 TRBJ1-2 TRBV9 CASTWGQEQLYGYTF TGTGCCAGTACCTGGGGACAGGAGCAACTATATGGCTACACCTTC
TRBD1 TRBJ2-5 TRBV13 CASSLGLAGGGETQYF TGTGCCAGCAGCTTAGGCCTAGCAGGGGGTGGGGAGACCCAGTACTTC
. TRBJ2-5 TRBV18 CASSTAGGQETQYF TGTGCCAGCTCTACCGCTGGAGGCCAAGAGACCCAGTACTTC
. TRBJ2-7 TRBV28 CASSPQLPYEQYF TGTGCCAGCAGCCCCCAACTCCCCTACGAGCAGTACTTC
TRBD1 TRBJ2-5 TRBV15 CATSREATGIIETQYF TGTGCCACCAGCAGAGAGGCGACAGGGATCATAGAGACCCAGTACTTC
. TRBJ2-7 TRBV18 CASSPLGGEQYF TGTGCCAGCTCACCACTCGGTGGCGAGCAGTACTTC
TRBD2 TRBJ2-1 TRBV5-1 CASSLKALAGYNEQFF TGCGCCAGCAGCTTGAAGGCACTAGCGGGATACAATGAGCAGTTCTTC
TRBD1 TRBJ2-3 TRBV28 CASDETGTRTDTQYF TGTGCCAGCGACGAGACAGGGACGCGCACAGATACGCAGTATTTT
. TRBJ2-3 TRBV9 CASSDGGVVDTQYF TGTGCCAGCAGCGATGGAGGGGTGGTAGATACGCAGTATTTT
TRBD1 TRBJ2-7 TRBV19 CASSLGTGMIYEQYF TGTGCCAGTAGTCTGGGGACAGGGATGATCTACGAGCAGTACTTC
TRBD2 TRBJ2-3 TRBV30 CAWSVRTSGFGSDTQYF TGTGCCTGGAGTGTACGGACTAGCGGGTTCGGATCAGATACGCAGTATTTT
. TRBJ1-2 TRBV7-9 CASSLAGYRDLDGYTF TGTGCCAGCAGCTTAGCGGGGTACAGGGACCTTGACGGCTACACCTTC
TRBD2 TRBJ2-7 TRBV7-9 CASSARSGGSYEQYF TGTGCCAGCAGCGCCAGATCGGGAGGCTCCTACGAGCAGTACTTC
TRBD1 TRBJ2-7 TRBV6-1 CASTGTGLNEQYF TGTGCCAGCACCGGGACAGGTTTAAACGAGCAGTACTTC
. TRBJ1-5 TRBV5-8 CATRGSNQPQHF TGTGCCACCCGGGGAAGCAATCAGCCCCAGCATTTT
. TRBJ2-2 TRBV25-1 CASTQGLANTGELFF TGTGCCAGCACCCAGGGCCTGGCGAACACCGGGGAGCTGTTTTTT
TRBD1 TRBJ1-2 TRBV5-1 CASSLAGGEDGYTF TGCGCCAGCAGCTTGGCAGGGGGAGAAGATGGCTACACCTTC
. TRBJ1-1 TRBV11-2 CVSSFYAGEAFF TGTGTCAGCAGCTTTTATGCGGGGGAAGCTTTCTTT
. TRBJ1-2 TRBV25-1 CASSESGRGYGYTF TGTGCCAGCAGTGAATCGGGCAGGGGATATGGCTACACCTTC
TRBD2 TRBJ2-7 TRBV2 CASTESGRAYEQYF TGTGCCAGCACCGAGAGCGGGAGGGCCTACGAGCAGTACTTC
TRBD2 TRBJ2-5 TRBV7-9 CASSRGGGKFQETQYF TGTGCCAGCAGCCGGGGCGGGGGGAAATTCCAAGAGACCCAGTACTTC
TRBD2 TRBJ2-3 TRBV6-5 CASSYSSGVSTDTQYF TGTGCCAGCAGTTACTCTAGCGGGGTGAGCACAGATACGCAGTATTTT
. TRBJ1-5 TRBV10-3 CAISPTDYSNQPQHF TGTGCCATCAGCCCGACGGACTATAGCAATCAGCCCCAGCATTTT
. TRBJ2-1 TRBV5-4 CASSSGSSYNEQFF TGTGCCAGCAGCTCCGGGAGCTCCTACAATGAGCAGTTCTTC
. TRBJ1-1 TRBV5-1 CASSATGFGNTEAFF TGCGCCAGCAGCGCCACAGGGTTCGGAAACACTGAAGCTTTCTTT
TRBD2 TRBJ2-1 TRBV5-1 CASSTSGSGYNEQFF TGCGCCAGCAGCACGAGCGGGAGTGGCTACAATGAGCAGTTCTTC
TRBD1 TRBJ2-7 TRBV6-6 CASRGQETGYPYEQYF TGTGCCAGCCGAGGCCAAGAGACAGGGTATCCCTACGAGCAGTACTTC
. TRBJ2-6 TRBV2 CASSARQGTGAISGANVLTF TGTGCCAGCAGTGCAAGACAAGGTACAGGAGCGATCTCTGGGGCCAACGTCCTGACTTTC
TRBD2 TRBJ2-7 TRBV10-3 CAISEDSGIGEQYF TGTGCCATCAGTGAGGATAGCGGGATCGGCGAGCAGTACTTC
. TRBJ1-1 TRBV30 CAWGSRGWNTEAFF TGTGCCTGGGGGTCGCGGGGATGGAACACTGAAGCTTTCTTT
TRBD2 TRBJ2-3 TRBV5-1 CASSLPLASGAPDTQYF TGCGCCAGCAGCTTGCCCCTGGCTAGCGGGGCCCCAGATACGCAGTATTTT
. TRBJ1-5 TRBV30 CAWRPPRIRSDNQPQHF TGTGCCTGGAGGCCCCCCCGTATACGTTCAGACAATCAGCCCCAGCATTTT
. TRBJ1-5 TRBV28 CASTLLRGGVNQPQHF TGTGCCAGCACGCTACTTCGGGGGGGGGTCAATCAGCCCCAGCATTTT
. TRBJ2-2 TRBV29-1 CSVCRGPPAGELFF TGCAGCGTGTGCCGAGGGCCCCCCGCCGGGGAGCTGTTTTTT
TRBD1 TRBJ2-2 TRBV6-5 CASSYLTGGGELFF TGTGCCAGCAGTTACCTGACAGGGGGAGGGGAGCTGTTTTTT
. TRBJ1-2 TRBV30 CAWSGRGYGYTF TGTGCCTGGAGTGGGAGGGGCTATGGCTACACCTTC
. TRBJ2-7 TRBV18 CASSPVGTTYEQYF TGTGCCAGCTCACCCGTTGGCACTACCTACGAGCAGTACTTC
. TRBJ2-1 TRBV19 CASSPRRSSYNEQFF TGTGCCAGTAGTCCTCGACGGAGCTCCTACAATGAGCAGTTCTTC
TRBD1 TRBJ1-1 TRBV4-1 CASSPRQGAGTEAFF TGCGCCAGCAGCCCTAGACAGGGGGCCGGCACTGAAGCTTTCTTT
. TRBJ2-1 TRBV7-2 CASSLVGSGSYNEQFF TGTGCCAGCAGCTTAGTAGGTAGCGGCTCCTACAATGAGCAGTTCTTC
TRBD1 TRBJ2-2 TRBV5-1 CASSLERGRLTGELFF TGCGCCAGCAGCTTAGAAAGGGGGCGTCTCACCGGGGAGCTGTTTTTT